This T cell receptor beta chain was observed in a study of cytomegalovirus exposure and HLA in healthy donors (dated by TCRdb to about 2017). In the study overall: In an earlier analysis of some 610 of the donors, 250 to 350 Gb of sequence data and 90 million to 120 million unique TCR beta sequences from about 190 million T cells were reported. The number of donors typed differed by locus, with roughly 629-640 for A, B, C, DRB1 and DQB1, roughly 550 for DQA1, 600 to 610 for DPA1, and 450 to 480 for DPB1. Genome-wide SNP genotypes for about three fifths of the roughly 700 donors were used in a later genetic analysis, which treated that subset as a discovery cohort. An early release covering more than 500 HLA-typed donors comprised roughly 300 gigabases of sequencing data and some 79 million unique TCR sequences. Among around 400 genotyped donors of the cohort, an average of approximately 240,000 unique TCR beta nucleotide sequences was sequenced per donor, of which about 19% were non-productive. Several DR-DQ haplotypes were treated as single units for association and clustering because of strong linkage in the cohort. Donor age, sex, ethnicity and CMV serostatus were collected together with the repertoire data. Rather than using new phenotypic data, the later analysis identified candidate immune exposures from TCR beta sequences and from how often those sequences occurred across donors. Besides the first cohort of roughly 700 subjects, a separate validation cohort made up of roughly 130 different subjects was used. The T cell repertoires of several hundred subjects were profiled by immunosequencing and related to cytomegalovirus serostatus. The study was designed to test whether signatures of past pathogen exposure could be identified by cataloging public T cell receptors. Of the approximately 400 genotyped donors, over 65% fell in the genetic ancestry cluster associated with self-reported Caucasian donors. A later analysis re-analyzed previously published TCR beta repertoires from about 730 donors and added high-resolution HLA genotyping to study TCR occurrence patterns. All discovery cohort repertoires had been generated using a single sequencing platform. To predict cytomegalovirus infection status, the study combined high-throughput TCR immunosequencing, statistical association of individual TCRs with disease status, and machine learning. HLA typing covered class I and class II loci at four-digit resolution. To decide whether each TCR beta V gene segment behaved as functional or pseudogenic, an earlier analysis of approximately 600 of the donors relied on high-throughput TCR beta sequencing. Study-wide conclusions, independent of this receptor: A later genetic analysis associated a missense DCLRE1C variant with V-gene and J-gene trimming of TCR beta chains, and an independent cohort replicated the association. A further reported finding was that TCR beta sequences accurately predicted the HLA-A and HLA-B alleles for most subjects in the first cohort. In a later analysis, the rate of TCR association differed among HLA loci, with DRB1 alleles having the most associated TCRs and HLA-C alleles having the fewest. The classifier was reported to diagnose cytomegalovirus status with high specificity and sensitivity in both the original cohort and the validation cohort. The study listed 164 TCR beta chains as associated with cytomegalovirus. This cohort had only TCR beta chains sequenced, and the lack of alpha or paired-chain data limited which features could be detected. Because HLA typing was missing for some donors at each locus, association tests included only the typed subset. Specific HLA alleles were associated with 15,000 to 20,000 TCR beta sequences at a false discovery rate of 0.05 in a later analysis. Roughly 15 rarely observed V segments, including chromosome 9 orphons, were excluded from the earlier analysis of approximately 600 of the donors because counts were too low. The authors suggested that the approach could potentially be extended to other disease states and immunological phenotypes. For the cohort, immune exposure information was limited to CMV serostatus. According to a later analysis, parvovirus B19, influenza, CMV and Epstein-Barr virus appeared linked to several top co-occurrence clusters. Correlated functional status among segregating V segments might reflect linkage disequilibrium, but an unknown experimental factor could not be ruled out. In vitro tests confirmed that a few of the cytomegalovirus-associated TCR beta chains recognize cytomegalovirus antigens. The sequencing pipeline was judged likely to have produced a cluster of highly shared sequence variants as a technical artifact. Some IMGT-functional V segments, including TRBV6-2 and TRBV6-3, could not be told apart with the 87-base-pair reads, so those segments were excluded. In a later analysis, HLA-associated TCR beta chains were found to be more clonally expanded and to have lower generation probabilities than equally common non-associated chains. In a later genetic analysis, fewer N-insertions in productive TCRs were reported among donors in an Asian-associated ancestry cluster than the 666-donor mean. Assigning TCR associations to individual alleles was difficult when HLA alleles, especially DR and DQ, strongly co-occurred. An earlier analysis of approximately 500 of the donors showed that most TCR beta V segments appeared in productive rearrangements either about 90% or about 30% of the time, which broadly matched IMGT annotations. Most TCR sequences were observed very rarely across donors, whereas some public TCRs were present in many individuals. In a later analysis, most CMV-associated TCR beta chains were found to appear HLA-restricted, with HLA associations seemingly driven largely by CMV exposure. Sequencing depth was assumed to be roughly uniform across donors in the presence/absence analyses, though that assumption may not hold.

The germline V gene encodes CDR1 MNHNY and CDR2 SVGAGI (reference sequence). V sheds 6 bases and J sheds 3 bases, leaving 9 bases between their ends. The CDR3 runs 13 amino acids, cysteine and phenylalanine included. Of the read, only the CDR3 DNA is kept; its 39 bases are in frame from base 1. The library was made by the immunoSEQ multiplex PCR assay. For the multiplex PCR, a mixture combining 60 forward primers for TCR Vbeta segments and 13 reverse primers for TCR Jbeta segments was used. A multiplex PCR assay on genomic DNA amplified the CDR3 region of rearranged TCR beta genes. The amplified TCR beta libraries were sequenced on the Illumina HiSeq System as 87-base-pair reads. The authors' pipeline ran thus. A later analysis counted around 72 million unique TCR beta chains across the 550 to 750 repertoires, and approximately 11 million of these chains were shared by at least two donors. To remove PCR and sequencing errors, raw reads were error-corrected and collapsed into unique sequences using a nearest-neighbor algorithm that merged closely related sequences. V, D and J gene segments were assigned by aligning CDR3 sequences to IMGT reference sequences. For a sequence to be retained, at least a six-nucleotide match to both a V gene segment and a J gene segment was required. Rearrangements were called productive when the CDR3 lacked stop codons and stayed in frame with V and J; all others were non-productive. CDR3 was defined by IMGT convention, running from the second conserved V-encoded cysteine to the conserved J-encoded phenylalanine. Sequences without an unambiguous match to a single V gene segment were excluded from the earlier analysis of 500 to 700 of the donors. In an earlier analysis of around 600 of the donors, V segments were called functional above 56.7% productive rearrangements and were called segregating when the between-donor standard deviation exceeded 5%. A statistical classification framework was developed to diagnose cytomegalovirus status using the catalog of TCR beta chain sequences. A later analysis assigned V and J genes by comparing TCR nucleotide sequences with IMGT/GENE-DB human TR gene sequences. In a later analysis, CDR3 sequences and most-parsimonious VDJ recombination scenarios were assigned using the TCRdist pipeline. In a later analysis, each TCR beta chain was defined by its CDR3 amino acid sequence together with its V-gene family, and reads lacking a unique V-gene family were excluded. In a later analysis, fewer than 650 highly shared, low-generation-probability nucleotide sequences were removed to address suspected cross-contamination and a sequencing artifact. A later analysis calculated a clonal expansion index for each public chain from normalized within-repertoire ranks of inferred template counts. Generation probabilities in a later analysis came from a VDJ recombination model fitted to out-of-frame rearrangements, and those results were checked against IGoR. A later analysis scored TCR-TCR, TCR-HLA and TCR-CMV co-occurrence with hypergeometric tests, applying a repertoire-size bias correction to TCR pairs. To estimate false discovery rates, a later analysis permuted the HLA or CMV assignments 20 times. In a later analysis, co-occurring TCRs were grouped with DBSCAN, and TCRdist sequence similarity was added when clustering was performed within HLA-allele-positive subsets. Repertoires with fewer than 30,000 or more than 120,000 public chains, plus five repertoires with anomalous nucleotide sharing, were excluded from co-occurrence clustering. TCRdb took over this immuneACCESS table, retaining in-frame rearrangements with V and J assigned. Such tables are incomplete; in checked studies, under half of the missing clones stem from an unresolved V gene, and the remainder is unexplained. V and J calls and clone size are those listed in that table; D and trimming were worked out from the DNA. The sample table shows 130,000 or so clones, and around 80% are seen once. The top ten constitute about 3.4% of the sample.

The cohort comprised 670 or so healthy bone marrow donors. At the time of sampling, all cohort members were nominally healthy, though unrecorded immune exposures were likely present. The donor tested CMV seropositive and was one of the 289 seropositive cohort members. A peripheral blood sample was collected from each donor, and TCR beta sequencing was performed on peripheral blood mononuclear cells. The Qiagen DNeasy Blood Extraction Kit was used to extract genomic DNA from the blood cell samples. To note about this clone: Its antigen has not been determined. Base qualities are not at hand, and no much larger clone is one base apart.

Sequencing was performed on PBMCs. The chain was built from TRBV6-6 and TRBJ1-5, with the D gene call left open. This clonotype originated in a man aged 18 to 29 in good health and CMV-seropositive. The CDR3 in this case is CASSETSNQPQHF. The DNA sequence reads TGTGCCAGCAGCGAGACTTCCAATCAGCCCCAGCATTTT.